Shown below are 19 T cell receptor beta chains from a single sample sequenced in a study of shared clonotypes between healthy human individuals. Assay used: immunoSEQ multiplex PCR; TCRdb lists only in-frame clones, some missing. The table lists millions of clones, approximately 93% of them singletons. The sequencing input was naive CD4+ T cells from PBMCs. Documented subset: CD45RA+ positively selected. Receptors were obtained from a man between 18 and 35 years old in good health. Some clones in this sample may be carry-over from other donors' samples.

The chain uses TRBV15 and TRBJ2-7; D not resolved. Trimming stripped 3 bases from V and 2 bases from J, with 11 bases between. CDR1 LNHNV and CDR2 YYDKDF come from the germline V gene (reference sequence). The CDR3 consists of 14 residues. CDR3 sequence: CATSRPGRAYEQYF. DNA of the CDR3: TGTGCCACCAGCAGGCCGGGCCGAGCCTACGAGCAGTACTTC.

As to this clone: Different DNA sequences within this sample yield the same CDR3. This chain connects TRBV15 to TRBJ1-5; D possibly corresponds to TRBD1 (5 bases). Trimming cost V 1 base and J 5 bases, with 9 bases left between them. The CDR3 is 14 amino acids. CDR1 is LNHNV and CDR2 is YYDKDF in the germline V gene (reference sequence). The CDR3 here is CATSRAGGDQPQHF. CDR3 coding DNA: TGTGCCACCAGCAGAGCCGGGGGGGATCAGCCCCAGCATTTT.

This CDR3 reads CASSFIGQGQFEQFF. The CDR3 DNA follows: TGTGCCAGCAGTTTCATCGGACAGGGCCAATTCGAGCAGTTCTTC. The V and J genes are TRBV28 and TRBJ2-1; 8 nucleotides align to TRBD1. The CDR3 sequence is 15 residues long. V lost 3 bases, J lost 10 bases, and 11 bases stayed unmatched. Germline CDR1 and CDR2: MDHEN and SYDVKM.

V usage is TRBV28 and J usage is TRBJ1-5; TRBD1 matches at 8 bases. The CDR3 is 15 residues long. Germline CDR1 is MDHEN and CDR2 is SYDVKM. Losses at the gene ends were 3 bases for V and 5 bases for J; bases not matched to a gene: 6. The CDR3 reads CASSLTGVKYQPQHF. The CDR3 DNA follows: TGTGCCAGCAGTTTGACAGGGGTGAAATATCAGCCCCAGCATTTT. Together with reference TRBV28 and TRBJ1-5, the CDR3 gives the full variable domain: DVKVTQSSRYLVKRTGEKVFLECVQDMDHENMFWYRQDPGLGLRLIYFSYDVKMKEKGDIPEGYSVSREKKERFSLILESASTNQTSMYLCASSLTGVKYQPQHFGDGTRLSIL.

The chain has TRBV5-5 and TRBJ1-2; no clear D. V lost 4 bases to trimming and J lost 4 bases, with 20 bases between them. Germline V gives CDR1 SGHKS, CDR2 YYEKEE (reference sequence). The CDR3 runs to 16 residues. This chain's CDR3 is CASSQNLGLLLYGYTF. The CDR3 DNA sequence: TGTGCCAGCAGCCAGAATTTGGGTCTCCTCCTCTATGGCTACACCTTC.

The chain combines TRBV6-1 with TRBJ2-6, with D perhaps matching TRBD1 (5 bases). Germline V gives CDR1 MNHNS, CDR2 SASEGT. This CDR3 is 13 amino acids long. V lost 6 bases to trimming and J lost 9 bases, with 12 bases between them. In DNA form, the CDR3 reads TGTGCCAGCAGGGCAGGGCCAGGCAACGTCCTGACTTTC. This gives the protein CASRAGPGNVLTF.

CDR3 DNA: TGTGCCAGCTCACATGATCGTAAACCCTCTGGGGCCAACGTCCTGACTTTC. It codes for CASSHDRKPSGANVLTF. The chain combines TRBV18 with TRBJ2-6; no clear D. Trimming removed 4 bases from V and 0 bases from J, with 13 bases in between. The CDR3 spans 17 residues. Germline assignment: CDR1 KGHSH and CDR2 LQKENI.

The V call is TRBV4-1, the J call TRBJ1-4; D unclear. Germline values: CDR1 MGHRA, CDR2 YSYEKL. This CDR3 is built from 16 residues. Trimming took 1 base from V and 6 from J, leaving 15 bases between them. The CDR3 region is CASSQARAAGYEKLFF. The CDR3 nucleotides read TGCGCCAGCAGCCAAGCCCGGGCCGCCGGATATGAAAAACTGTTTTTT.

The J gene is TRBJ2-3, the V gene TRBV6-1, with D unclear. Trimming took 0 bases from V and 4 from J, leaving 11 bases between them. CDR1 is MNHNS and CDR2 is SASEGT in the germline V gene. The CDR3 contains 15 residues. CDR3 DNA sequence: TGTGCCAGCAGTGAAGCGGTCAGGTGGGCAGATACGCAGTATTTT. Translating gives CASSEAVRWADTQYF.

This rearrangement joins TRBV10-1 to TRBJ2-7, with 7 positions matching TRBD1. V lost 9 bases to trimming and J lost 2 bases; unmatched junction nucleotides: 10. CDR3 length: 14 amino acids. Germline CDR1 WNHNN, CDR2 SYGVQD (reference sequence). The DNA for the CDR3 is TGCGCCAGTTCGTACCGGGACAGAGCCTACGAGCAGTACTTC. It encodes CASSYRDRAYEQYF.

V usage is TRBV4-2 and J usage is TRBJ2-3; 7 bases fit TRBD1. The CDR3 spans 14 residues. V was clipped by 4 bases and J by 6 bases; unmatched bases: 7. Germline assignment: CDR1 LGHNA and CDR2 YNFKEQ. This chain's CDR3 is CASSPDRVGDTQYF. The CDR3 DNA is TGTGCCAGCAGCCCAGACAGGGTAGGGGATACGCAGTATTTT.

The rearrangement joins TRBV5-4 to TRBJ2-7; TRBD2 matches 9 bases. The CDR3 extends over 17 amino acids. Germline-derived CDR1 and CDR2 are SGHNT and YYREEE (reference sequence). Trimming at V came to 0 bases and at J to 3 bases, leaving 10 bases not matched to a gene. The CDR3 DNA reads as TGTGCCAGCAGCTTGGGAGGGGCTAGCGGGATCCGCTACGAGCAGTACTTC. Encoded protein: CASSLGGASGIRYEQYF.

This clone was seen only a few times. V and J are TRBV19 and TRBJ1-5; D is possibly TRBD1 (5 bases). The CDR3 covers 13 residues. The ends were cut back, 6 bases at V and 10 bases at J, with 16 bases in the middle. Germline lookup yields CDR1 LNHDA and CDR2 SQIVND (reference sequence). For the CDR3, the DNA is TGTGCCAGTAGCATGGGCAGGGCGAAACCCCAGCATTTT. Its protein is CASSMGRAKPQHF.

The CDR3 protein is CASSFNRGAGIDNQPQHF. For the CDR3, the DNA is TGTGCCAGCAGCTTTAATAGAGGGGCCGGCATTGACAATCAGCCCCAGCATTTT. The V call is TRBV5-8, the J call TRBJ1-5, with D perhaps matching TRBD1 (5 bases). V dropped 2 bases and J dropped 3 bases, with 21 bases sitting between them. The germline gives CDR1 SGHTS, CDR2 YDEGEE. The CDR3 length is 18 residues.

Concerning this clone: This may be a read error, as it is one base from a much larger clone. Other DNA sequences in this sample translate to the same CDR3. The chain employs TRBV5-1 and TRBJ1-5, with 9 bases lining up with TRBD1. V gave up 0 bases and J gave up 7 bases; unmatched junction bases: 2. The CDR3 consists of 14 residues. CDR1 and CDR2 (germline): SGHRS, YFSETQ. The DNA for the CDR3 is TGCGCCAGCAGCTTGGGGACAGGGGAACAGCCCCAGCATTTT. Protein: CASSLGTGEQPQHF.

V is TRBV28 and J is TRBJ2-5, with TRBD1 matching 7 bases. This CDR3 has 16 amino acids. V was pared by 4 bases and J by 0 bases, with 8 bases of the junction left unmatched. Germline assignment: CDR1 MDHEN and CDR2 SYDVKM. The CDR3 loop reads CASSSAGTENQETQYF. The DNA of the CDR3 is TGTGCCAGCAGTTCAGCCGGGACAGAAAACCAAGAGACCCAGTACTTC.

This chain uses TRBV11-2 with TRBJ2-1; D gene uncertain. Germline CDR1 is SGHAT and CDR2 is FQNNGV. There are 15 residues in the CDR3. V lost 1 base to trimming and J lost 5 bases, with 12 bases between them. CDR3: CASSLVRSPNNEQFF. As DNA, the CDR3 is TGTGCCAGCAGCTTAGTTAGGTCGCCAAACAATGAGCAGTTCTTC. Full variable domain (outside the CDR3, taken from reference TRBV11-2 and TRBJ2-1): EAGVAQSPRYKIIEKRQSVAFWCNPISGHATLYWYQQILGQGPKLLIQFQNNGVVDDSQLPKDRFSAERLKGVDSTLKIQPAKLEDSAVYLCASSLVRSPNNEQFFGPGTRLTVL.

The chain uses TRBV6-6 and TRBJ2-1, with no clear D. The CDR3 sequence is 11 residues long. Germline CDR1 MNHNY, CDR2 SVGAGI (reference sequence). The V gene lost 6 bases and the J gene lost 12 bases, with 12 bases spanning the gap. CDR3 sequence: CASRTGVTQFF. As DNA, the CDR3 is TGTGCCAGCAGAACGGGCGTGACGCAGTTCTTC.

The chain recombines TRBV6-1 with TRBJ2-7; D gene uncertain. V dropped 5 bases and J dropped 7 bases, with 12 bases sitting between them. This CDR3 has 12 residues. CDR1 MNHNS and CDR2 SASEGT come from the germline V gene. CDR3 sequence (DNA): TGTGCCAGCAGTCCCTTGGGGTGGGAGCAGTACTTC. Translation gives CASSPLGWEQYF.